This T cell receptor (beta chain) was identified in a study of vaccination effects on CD4 cells after COVID-19 (dated by TCRdb to 2021 to 2024). Context from the whole study: In the ViraFEST assay, PBMC were stimulated with viral peptide pools, and antigen-specific CD4+ T cell clonotypes were then identified by expansion using TCR sequencing. Altogether, nine to ten COVID-19 convalescent patients and several SARS-CoV-2-naive healthy vaccine recipients made up the full study. Each well held around 2 million PBMC cultured in IMDM containing about 5.5% human AB serum, 8 to 10 IU/ml IL-2 and gentamicin, along with around 11 ug/ml peptides. SARS-CoV-2 spike-specific CD4+ TCR repertoires were compared before and after mRNA vaccination in COVID-19 convalescent patients and in infection-naive vaccine recipients. Cultures from other donors in the study were sequenced using the Oncomine TCR Beta short-read assay on an Illumina iSeq 100. Each participant got two doses of an mRNA SARS-CoV-2 vaccine, either BNT162b2 or mRNA-1273. The investigation overall reported the following: The study was limited by a small number of convalescent patients, and early post-infection timepoints were lacking. Clones induced by infection and clones induced by vaccination both contracted markedly at late timepoints after vaccination, which fits with T cell responses waning over time. In healthy vaccine recipients, vaccine-induced clones were almost all SARS-CoV-2 mono-reactive, with only 1 of 255 being cross-reactive with common cold coronaviruses.

The CDR3 covers 12 residues, taking in both the cysteine and the phenylalanine. Only CDR3 DNA is held: 36 bases, read in frame from base 1. From a lookup of the germline V gene (reference sequence), CDR1 and CDR2 are LGHDT and YNNKEL. V loses 0 bases, J loses 3 bases, and the germline ends lie 2 bases apart. About this clone: What this receptor recognizes is not known. Base qualities are not provided; no much larger clone lies one nucleotide away.

Receptor amplification or capture employed the immunoSEQ multiplex PCR assay. TCR beta CDR3 sequencing was performed on DNA from the cultured, isolated CD4+ T cells. The authors' analysis ran thus. Non-productive TCR sequences were removed, reads were trimmed to the CDR3 region, and CDR3s of at least 7 amino acids were retained. The MANAFEST web app was used to identify antigen-specific clonotypes by comparing expansion in peptide wells with expansion in reference cultures. For clones to be considered positive, expansion at FDR<0.05 versus reference and all other wells, an odds ratio above 5, and a frequency above 0.1% in two replicate wells were required. Clonotypes significantly expanded in SARS-CoV-2 spike wells and in at least one common cold coronavirus spike condition were defined as cross-reactive. CDR3 similarity was assessed by Levenshtein distance with the stringdist R package, and unrooted trees were built with ape in R 3.6.1. TCRdb obtained this table from immuneACCESS and retained in-frame rearrangements with V and J assigned. These tables miss some clones; where compared with another copy, unresolved V genes account for less than half of the shortfall, and the remainder is unexplained. The D gene and trimming were derived from the DNA, and the V and J assignments and clone size from that table. For this sample the table gives roughly 48,000 clones, of which 50% to 70% were detected only once. 4.5% to 6% of the sample comes from the top ten.

After more than nine days of culture, CD4+ T cells were isolated with the EasySep CD4+ T cell isolation kit. Healthy vaccine recipients had no prior SARS-CoV-2 infection, confirmed by negative nucleocapsid antibodies before and after vaccination. On days 3 and 7, half of the culture medium was replaced with fresh IL-2-containing medium. Unless otherwise noted, each peptide stimulation condition was cultured in triplicate wells. Using Ficoll-Paque Plus gradient centrifugation, PBMC were separated from whole blood and then either used fresh or cryopreserved at -140C. The QIAamp micro DNA kit was used to extract genomic DNA from the cultured CD4+ T cells.

The chain joins TRBV3-1 (or the pseudogene TRBV3-2) to TRBJ2-5, with the D gene not clear enough to name. This clonotype was obtained from a human donor who received a COVID-19 vaccine. Here the sequenced sample was CD4+ T cells from PBMCs cultured without peptide, taken before COVID-19 vaccination. CDR3 region: CASSQDEETQYF. The nucleotide sequence reads TGTGCCAGCAGCCAAGATGAAGAGACCCAGTACTTC.